Presented here are 3 T cell receptor beta chains from one specimen sequenced in a study of T cells after somatic rescue of genetic block. The protocol was immunoSEQ multiplex PCR, while the TCRdb copy is restricted to in-frame clones and leaves out a portion. The sample lists 110,000 or so clones; about 89% were seen once. The sequencing input was peripheral blood mononuclear cells (PBMCs). The source of these receptors is a woman in her late teens or twenties.

V gene TRBV11-2 combines with J gene TRBJ2-1, with D perhaps TRBD2 (6 bases). Trimming took off 2 bases at V and 5 bases at J, with 7 bases between the two ends. Looked up from germline, CDR1 is SGHAT and CDR2 is FQNNGV. The CDR3 contains 13 residues. CDR3 in DNA: TGTGCCAGCAGCTTATGGGGGGACAATGAGCAGTTCTTC. Residues: CASSLWGDNEQFF.

The V and J genes are TRBV7-3 and TRBJ2-6; D possibly uses TRBD1 or TRBD2 (6 bases each). V was shortened by 1 base and J by 0 bases, with 13 bases between the two germline ends. Looked up from germline, CDR1 is SGHTA and CDR2 is FQGTGA. The CDR3 runs 18 residues. The CDR3 region is CASSLNGGTTSGANVLTF. The CDR3 nucleotides read TGTGCCAGCAGCTTAAATGGGGGGACAACCTCTGGGGCCAACGTCCTGACTTTC. Together with reference TRBV7-3 and TRBJ2-6, the CDR3 gives the full variable domain: GAGVSQTPSNKVTEKGKYVELRCDPISGHTALYWYRQSLGQGPEFLIYFQGTGAADDSGLPNDRFFAVRPEGSVSTLKIQRTERGDSAVYLCASSLNGGTTSGANVLTFGAGSRLTVL.

The chain combines TRBV7-2 with TRBJ2-3; the match to TRBD2 covers 10 bases. The CDR3 length is 15 residues. The germline gives CDR1 SGHTA, CDR2 FQGNSA. The V segment lost 3 bases and the J segment 1 base; nucleotides outside the gene matches: 1. CDR3 loop: CASSLGTSGTDTQYF. The CDR3 region has the DNA TGTGCCAGCAGCTTGGGGACTAGCGGCACAGATACGCAGTATTTT.